This is a list of T cell receptor beta chains from one sample in a study of blood T cell repertoires in COVID-19. Sequencing used immunoSEQ multiplex PCR; TCRdb keeps in-frame clones, though not all of them. Of 260,000 or so clones listed, 88% are singletons. Sequencing was done on a sample of peripheral blood. The receptors come from a human donor in a cohort sampled during active COVID-19. Each CDR3 is given with its conserved first and last residue. D genes are given only for firm matches. The size entry is marked missing in some rows and otherwise reads once, few, many or a size class.

NA TRBJ2-5 TRBV4-1 TRBD1 CASSLTGKQETQYF TGCGCCAGCAGCCTGACAGGGAAGCAAGAGACCCAGTACTTC
once TRBJ1-6 TRBV19 TRBD1 CASSIGTGNSPLHF TGTGCCAGTAGTATCGGGACAGGTAATTCACCCCTCCACTTT
NA TRBJ2-1 TRBV6-2/TRBV6-3 NA CASSYTGVYYNEQFF TGTGCCAGCAGTTATACCGGGGTATATTACAATGAGCAGTTCTTC
NA TRBJ2-1 TRBV13 NA CASSLAAGYNEQFF TGTGCCAGCAGCTTAGCGGCAGGGTACAATGAGCAGTTCTTC
NA TRBJ1-5 TRBV7-2 NA CASSLGSGGPQPQHF TGTGCCAGCAGCTTAGGGTCGGGGGGACCTCAGCCCCAGCATTTT
NA TRBJ1-3 TRBV30 NA CAWSGQGMGGNTIYF TGTGCCTGGAGCGGTCAGGGGATGGGAGGAAACACCATATATTTT
NA TRBJ2-5 TRBV28 TRBD1 CASSLPGTGEGETQYF TGTGCCAGCAGTTTACCCGGGACAGGGGAGGGAGAGACCCAGTACTTC
once TRBJ1-2 TRBV30 NA CAWSVLGRDYGYTF TGTGCCTGGAGTGTCTTGGGCCGCGACTATGGCTACACCTTC
NA TRBJ1-2 TRBV3-1/TRBV3-2 TRBD1 CASSQDSGGRGGYTF TGTGCCAGCAGCCAAGATTCAGGGGGACGGGGTGGCTACACCTTC
NA TRBJ1-5 TRBV11-3 NA CASSLVQRDQPQHF TGTGCCAGCAGCTTAGTTCAGAGGGATCAGCCCCAGCATTTT
NA TRBJ2-4 TRBV7-9 TRBD1 CASSLGQGNIQYF TGTGCCAGCAGCTTAGGACAGGGGAACATTCAGTACTTC
NA TRBJ1-2 TRBV5-8 TRBD1 CASSLQGRGYTF TGTGCCAGCAGCCTACAGGGGAGGGGCTACACCTTC
NA TRBJ2-7 TRBV11-2 TRBD2 CASSLMAGAYEQYF TGTGCCAGCAGCTTAATGGCGGGAGCCTACGAGCAGTACTTC
NA TRBJ2-7 TRBV7-9 NA CASSPWGERTYEQYF TGTGCCAGCAGCCCATGGGGGGAGCGGACTTACGAGCAGTACTTC
NA TRBJ1-1 TRBV3-1/TRBV3-2 NA CASSGLGADTEAFF TGTGCCAGCAGCGGGTTGGGGGCAGACACTGAAGCTTTCTTT
NA TRBJ1-5 TRBV12-5 NA CASGLALIEGRDQPQHF TGTGCTAGTGGTTTGGCTTTAATAGAGGGTAGGGATCAGCCCCAGCATTTT
NA TRBJ2-7 TRBV25-1 NA CASSSTGPLPYEQYF TGTGCCAGCAGCTCGACAGGCCCTCTCCCCTACGAGCAGTACTTC
few TRBJ1-1 TRBV20-1 NA CSASDQVGVFF TGCAGTGCTAGTGACCAGGTGGGTGTTTTCTTT
NA TRBJ1-5 TRBV11-2 TRBD1 CASSFGQGLIQPQHF TGTGCCAGCAGCTTTGGACAGGGGCTGATTCAGCCCCAGCATTTT
NA TRBJ2-7 TRBV13 NA CASSPPGGFPEQYF TGTGCCAGCAGCCCCCCCGGGGGTTTCCCCGAGCAGTACTTC
NA TRBJ1-6 TRBV9 NA CASSVADSYNSPLHF TGTGCCAGCAGCGTAGCGGACAGCTATAATTCACCCCTCCACTTT
NA TRBJ1-5 TRBV28 NA CASSPHDYSNQPQHF TGTGCCAGCAGCCCACATGATTATAGCAATCAGCCCCAGCATTTT
NA TRBJ1-1 TRBV5-1 NA CASSLAAGLNTEAFF TGCGCCAGCAGCTTGGCAGCGGGGTTAAACACTGAAGCTTTCTTT
once TRBJ2-7 TRBV28 NA CATQRDPPSYEQYF TGTGCCACTCAGAGGGATCCCCCCTCCTACGAGCAGTACTTC
once TRBJ2-2 TRBV4-2 TRBD2 CASSQSTVAGLRRTGELFF TGTGCCAGCAGCCAATCCACGGTAGCGGGACTAAGAAGGACCGGGGAGCTGTTTTTT
NA TRBJ2-1 TRBV7-9 TRBD1 CASSLRTGGMDEQFF TGTGCCAGCAGCTTACGAACAGGGGGAATGGATGAGCAGTTCTTC
NA TRBJ1-5 TRBV10-3 TRBD1 CAISTGTGKQPQHF TGTGCCATCAGCACCGGGACAGGGAAACAGCCCCAGCATTTT
few TRBJ1-2 TRBV18 NA CASSPNVGGQGKGYTF TGTGCCAGCTCACCGAACGTCGGTGGGCAGGGGAAGGGCTACACCTTC
NA TRBJ1-3 TRBV4-3 NA CASSQPGQKRNTMYF TGCGCCAGCAGCCAACCGGGACAAAAAAGAAACACCATGTATTTT
NA TRBJ1-5 TRBV30 TRBD1 CAWSRAGGPRQPQHF TGTGCCTGGAGTAGGGCAGGGGGCCCTCGGCAGCCCCAGCATTTT
NA TRBJ1-1 TRBV10-3 TRBD1 CAISESAGGNTEAFF TGTGCCATCAGTGAGTCGGCAGGGGGGAATACTGAAGCTTTCTTT
NA TRBJ1-3 TRBV7-3 NA CASSRHASGNTIYF TGTGCCAGCAGCCGACACGCATCTGGAAACACCATATATTTT
NA TRBJ1-3 TRBV30 NA CALNREVSGNTIYF TGTGCCTTAAACAGGGAAGTCTCTGGAAACACCATATATTTT
NA TRBJ1-4 TRBV5-1 TRBD1 CASSQGATSTNEKLFF TGCGCCAGCAGCCAGGGGGCCACTTCAACTAATGAAAAACTGTTTTTT
once TRBJ1-2 TRBV6-5 NA CASTPGRDGYTF TGTGCCAGCACCCCAGGGCGAGATGGCTACACCTTC
NA TRBJ2-7 TRBV5-8 NA CASSLQAASWAYEQYF TGTGCCAGCAGCCTGCAGGCTGCTTCGTGGGCCTACGAGCAGTACTTC
NA TRBJ1-2 TRBV7-2 NA CASRTIPVNYGYTF TGTGCCAGCAGAACAATCCCAGTCAACTATGGCTACACCTTC
NA TRBJ1-5 TRBV7-2 TRBD1 CASRGQGGGNQPQHF TGTGCCAGCAGGGGACAGGGCGGAGGCAATCAGCCCCAGCATTTT
NA TRBJ1-2 TRBV18 TRBD1 CASSPRRQGANYGYTF TGTGCCAGCTCACCACGGAGACAGGGGGCCAACTATGGCTACACCTTC
NA TRBJ1-6 TRBV2 NA CASSVRGSGNNSPLHF TGTGCCAGCAGTGTTCGAGGGTCGGGTAATAATTCACCCCTCCACTTT
NA TRBJ1-1 TRBV19 NA CASSIGQTFRKEAFF TGTGCCAGTAGTATTGGGCAGACGTTTAGGAAAGAAGCTTTCTTT
NA TRBJ1-2 TRBV3-1/TRBV3-2 TRBD1 CASSQHRGKANYGYTF TGTGCCAGCAGCCAACACAGGGGAAAGGCCAACTATGGCTACACCTTC
NA TRBJ2-1 TRBV5-1 TRBD2 CASSLAGTSSDEQFF TGCGCCAGCAGCTTGGCTGGGACTAGTTCCGATGAGCAGTTCTTC
NA TRBJ1-4 TRBV5-4 NA CASSLDQRATNEKLFF TGTGCCAGCAGCTTGGACCAGCGAGCAACTAATGAAAAACTGTTTTTT
NA TRBJ2-7 TRBV27 TRBD2 CASSLREGRNEQYF TGTGCCAGCAGTTTGCGGGAGGGCCGGAACGAGCAGTACTTC
NA TRBJ2-4 TRBV2 TRBD2 CASRLAETRHENIQYF TGTGCCAGCCGACTAGCAGAGACGCGCCACGAAAACATTCAGTACTTC
NA TRBJ1-2 TRBV6-2/TRBV6-3 NA CASSYSIQIYGYTF TGTGCCAGCAGTTACTCGATACAGATCTATGGCTACACCTTC
NA TRBJ2-3 TRBV7-8 NA CATLPRASQRTDTQYF TGTGCCACACTTCCCAGGGCGTCCCAACGCACAGATACGCAGTATTTT
NA TRBJ1-1 TRBV19 NA CASSISGLTEAFF TGTGCCAGTAGTATTTCAGGGCTCACTGAAGCTTTCTTT
NA TRBJ1-2 TRBV30 NA CAWTQGNYGYTF TGTGCCTGGACGCAGGGGAACTATGGCTACACCTTC
NA TRBJ2-1 TRBV19 TRBD2 CASSISAAGAVEQFF TGTGCCAGTAGTATTAGTGCTGCGGGAGCGGTGGAGCAGTTCTTC
NA TRBJ2-1 TRBV27 NA CASSLFSSYNEQFF TGTGCCAGCAGTTTATTTAGCTCCTACAATGAGCAGTTCTTC